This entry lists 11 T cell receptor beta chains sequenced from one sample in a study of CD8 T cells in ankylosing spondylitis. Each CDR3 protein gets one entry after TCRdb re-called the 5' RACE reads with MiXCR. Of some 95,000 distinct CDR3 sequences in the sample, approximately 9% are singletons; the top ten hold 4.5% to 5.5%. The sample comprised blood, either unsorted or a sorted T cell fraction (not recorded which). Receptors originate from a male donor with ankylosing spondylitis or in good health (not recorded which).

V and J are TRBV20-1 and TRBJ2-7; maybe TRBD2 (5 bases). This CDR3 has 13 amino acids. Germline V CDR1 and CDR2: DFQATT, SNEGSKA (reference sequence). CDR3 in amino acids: CSSSGIQTYEQYF. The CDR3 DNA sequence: TGCAGCTCTTCCGGGATTCAAACCTACGAGCAGTACTTC.

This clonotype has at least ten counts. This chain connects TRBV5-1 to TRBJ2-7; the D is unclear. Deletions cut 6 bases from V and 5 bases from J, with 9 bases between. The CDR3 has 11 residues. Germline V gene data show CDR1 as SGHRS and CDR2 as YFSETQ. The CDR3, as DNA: TGCGCCAGCAACCAAAATCACGAGCAGTACTTC. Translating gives CASNQNHEQYF.

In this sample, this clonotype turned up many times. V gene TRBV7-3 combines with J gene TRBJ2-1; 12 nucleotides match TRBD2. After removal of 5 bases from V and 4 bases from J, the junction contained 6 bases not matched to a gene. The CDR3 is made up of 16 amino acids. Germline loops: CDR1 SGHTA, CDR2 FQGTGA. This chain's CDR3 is CASSQRTSGEYNEQFF. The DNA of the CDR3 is TGTGCCAGCAGCCAAAGGACTAGCGGGGAATACAATGAGCAGTTCTTC.

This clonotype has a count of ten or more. CDR3 protein: CASSGGTVLEKRYNEQFF. The CDR3 DNA reads as TGTGCCAGCAGTGGAGGGACGGTTCTAGAGAAAAGATACAATGAGCAGTTCTTC. The rearrangement links TRBV9 to TRBJ2-1; D might be TRBD2 (6 bases). This CDR3 contains 18 residues. Germline CDR1 is SGDLS and CDR2 is YYNGEE. Between the trimmed V and J ends, which lost 5 bases and 4 bases, there was a span of 25 bases.

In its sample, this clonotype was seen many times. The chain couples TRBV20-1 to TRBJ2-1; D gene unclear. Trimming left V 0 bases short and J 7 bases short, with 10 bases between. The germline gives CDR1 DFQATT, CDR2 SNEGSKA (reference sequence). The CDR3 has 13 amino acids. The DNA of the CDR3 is TGCAGTGCTAGAGAACGGATAACAAATGAGCAGTTCTTC. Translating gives CSARERITNEQFF.

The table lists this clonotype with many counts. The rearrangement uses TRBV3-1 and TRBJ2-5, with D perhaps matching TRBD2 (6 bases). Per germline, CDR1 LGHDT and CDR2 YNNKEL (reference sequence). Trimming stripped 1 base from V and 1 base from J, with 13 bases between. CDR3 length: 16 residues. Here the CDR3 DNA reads TGTGCCAGCAGCCAAGTCGAGCGGGCCATCCAAGAGACCCAGTACTTC. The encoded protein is CASSQVERAIQETQYF.

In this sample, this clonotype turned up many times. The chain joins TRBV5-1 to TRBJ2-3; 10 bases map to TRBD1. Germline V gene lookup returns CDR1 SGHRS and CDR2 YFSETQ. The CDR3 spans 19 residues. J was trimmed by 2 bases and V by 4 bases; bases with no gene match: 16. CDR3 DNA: TGCGCCAGCAGCGCGGCCGGGACAGGGGAAAGTGGGTACACAGATACGCAGTATTTT. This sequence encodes CASSAAGTGESGYTDTQYF.

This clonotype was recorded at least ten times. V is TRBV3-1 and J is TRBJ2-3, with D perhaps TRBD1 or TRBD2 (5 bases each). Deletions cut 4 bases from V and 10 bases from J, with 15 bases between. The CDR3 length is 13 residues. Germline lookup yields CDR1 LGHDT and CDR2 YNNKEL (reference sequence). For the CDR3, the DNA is TGTGCCAGCAGCCGGGACCCCGTCGGGGCGCAGTATTTT. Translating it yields CASSRDPVGAQYF.

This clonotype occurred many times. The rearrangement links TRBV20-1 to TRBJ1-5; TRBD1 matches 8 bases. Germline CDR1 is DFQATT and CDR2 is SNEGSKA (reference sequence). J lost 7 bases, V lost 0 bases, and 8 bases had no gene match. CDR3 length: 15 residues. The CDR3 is CSARDAQGAKQPQHF. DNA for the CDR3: TGCAGTGCTAGAGATGCCCAGGGGGCTAAGCAGCCCCAGCATTTT.

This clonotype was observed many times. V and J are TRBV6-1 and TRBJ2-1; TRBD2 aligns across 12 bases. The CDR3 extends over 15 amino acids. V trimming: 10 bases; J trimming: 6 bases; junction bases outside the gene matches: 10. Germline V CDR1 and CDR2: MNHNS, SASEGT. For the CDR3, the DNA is TGTGCCACCTTATTCCTAGCGGGGGGGCCCAATGAGCAGTTCTTC. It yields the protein CATLFLAGGPNEQFF.

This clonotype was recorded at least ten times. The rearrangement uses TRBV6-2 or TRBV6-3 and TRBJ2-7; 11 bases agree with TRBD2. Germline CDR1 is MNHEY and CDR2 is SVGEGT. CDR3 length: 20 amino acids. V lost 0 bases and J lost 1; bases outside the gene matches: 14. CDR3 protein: CASSYSIESLAGGLSYEQYF. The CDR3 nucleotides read TGTGCCAGCAGTTACTCGATCGAATCGCTAGCGGGGGGTCTGTCCTACGAGCAGTACTTC.